These T cell receptor beta chains were read from a single sample in a study of shared clonotypes between healthy human individuals. Clones were sequenced by immunoSEQ multiplex PCR, and TCRdb holds only the in-frame ones, with some missing. This sample has approximately 2.3 million clones, with 80% to 95% found just once. Sequencing was performed on naive CD4+ T cells from PBMCs. The source of these receptors is a man aged 18 to 29 in good health. Some clones in this sample may be carry-over from other donors' samples. CDR3s include the opening cysteine and the closing phenylalanine or tryptophan.

v_call: TRBV11-2
j_call: TRBJ2-4
cdr3_length: 13
cdr3_aa: CASSLDGTRIQYF

v_call: TRBV18
j_call: TRBJ2-7
cdr3_length: 16
cdr3_aa: CASSPRPSGQAYEQYF

v_call: TRBV28
j_call: TRBJ2-1
cdr3_length: 15
cdr3_aa: CASSGTGTGNNEQFF

v_call: TRBV10-3
j_call: TRBJ1-2
cdr3_length: 13
cdr3_aa: CAISEPTSYGYTF

v_call: TRBV2
j_call: TRBJ2-7
cdr3_length: 12
cdr3_aa: CASSGDRKEQYF

v_call: TRBV7-9
j_call: TRBJ1-2
cdr3_length: 14
cdr3_aa: CASSDPRWGEGYTF

v_call: TRBV5-4
j_call: TRBJ2-5
cdr3_length: 14
cdr3_aa: CASSLGGTKETQYF

v_call: TRBV7-3
j_call: TRBJ2-7
cdr3_length: 15
cdr3_aa: CASSSSGRGYYEQYF

v_call: TRBV7-2
j_call: TRBJ2-7
cdr3_length: 16
cdr3_aa: CASSYTSGRATYEQYF

v_call: TRBV4-2
j_call: TRBJ2-5
cdr3_length: 15
cdr3_aa: CASSQVGQGGETQYF

v_call: TRBV2
j_call: TRBJ2-3
cdr3_length: 14
cdr3_aa: CASSERPVTDTQYF

v_call: TRBV7-8
j_call: TRBJ1-1
cdr3_length: 15
cdr3_aa: CASSLVQGGDTEAFF

v_call: TRBV7-9
j_call: TRBJ2-3
cdr3_length: 15
cdr3_aa: CASTFSGANTDTQYF

v_call: TRBV4-3
j_call: TRBJ2-7
cdr3_length: 16
cdr3_aa: CASSPKLAGSSYEQYF

v_call: TRBV7-9
j_call: TRBJ2-2
cdr3_length: 14
cdr3_aa: CASSLGQDTGELFF

v_call: TRBV6-6
j_call: TRBJ1-5
cdr3_length: 16
cdr3_aa: CASSYSRGGSHQPQHF

v_call: TRBV4-3
j_call: TRBJ2-1
cdr3_length: 16
cdr3_aa: CASSQEYSIGYNEQFF

v_call: TRBV5-1
j_call: TRBJ2-7
cdr3_length: 13
cdr3_aa: CASSRTGDYEQYF

v_call: TRBV27
j_call: TRBJ2-2
cdr3_length: 16
cdr3_aa: CASSAMGRTNTGELFF

v_call: TRBV7-4
j_call: TRBJ2-1
cdr3_length: 14
cdr3_aa: CASSFGLDYNEQFF

v_call: TRBV7-3
j_call: TRBJ2-1
cdr3_length: 15
cdr3_aa: CASSLTGIGDGEQFF

v_call: TRBV5-1
j_call: TRBJ2-5
cdr3_length: 13
cdr3_aa: CASSLLMPETQYF

v_call: TRBV2
j_call: TRBJ1-4
cdr3_length: 14
cdr3_aa: CASGQTGKREKLFF

v_call: TRBV11-1
j_call: TRBJ2-3
cdr3_length: 17
cdr3_aa: CASSPGRGYRNTDTQYF

v_call: TRBV5-4
j_call: TRBJ1-2
cdr3_length: 15
cdr3_aa: CASSLAFRPGYGYTF

v_call: TRBV21-1
j_call: TRBJ2-7
cdr3_length: 15
cdr3_aa: CASSRQREGVYEQYF

v_call: TRBV30
j_call: TRBJ2-5
cdr3_length: 16
cdr3_aa: CAWRRSTAVGVGTQYF

v_call: TRBV7-9
j_call: TRBJ2-1
cdr3_length: 13
cdr3_aa: CASRLSVYNEQFF

v_call: TRBV5-8
j_call: TRBJ1-5
cdr3_length: 16
cdr3_aa: CASTNDWTGANQPQHF

v_call: TRBV28
j_call: TRBJ2-5
cdr3_length: 22
cdr3_aa: CASSFSGLAGGPPGSAQETQYF

v_call: TRBV6-6
j_call: TRBJ1-2
cdr3_length: 15
cdr3_aa: CASSYSRDRVAGYTF

v_call: TRBV2
j_call: TRBJ2-7
cdr3_length: 16
cdr3_aa: CASYGDKGSTAGEQYF

v_call: TRBV28
j_call: TRBJ1-2
cdr3_length: 16
cdr3_aa: CASRGPTVLRYYGYTF

v_call: TRBV5-1
j_call: TRBJ2-2
cdr3_length: 18
cdr3_aa: CASSLAGRAGGGTGELFF

v_call: TRBV6-5
j_call: TRBJ1-2
cdr3_length: 15
cdr3_aa: CASGARTGLRYGYTF

v_call: TRBV4-1
j_call: TRBJ2-7
cdr3_length: 14
cdr3_aa: CASRKGLDAYEQYF

v_call: TRBV6-6
j_call: TRBJ2-2
cdr3_length: 16
cdr3_aa: CASSYPPGQNTGELFF

v_call: TRBV2
j_call: TRBJ1-1
cdr3_length: 13
cdr3_aa: CASSNRGGTEAFF

v_call: TRBV5-4
j_call: TRBJ1-2
cdr3_length: 14
cdr3_aa: CASSLEAGGGGYTF

v_call: TRBV7-9
j_call: TRBJ1-2
cdr3_length: 12
cdr3_aa: CASSPGYYGYTF

v_call: TRBV11-2
j_call: TRBJ2-7
cdr3_length: 14
cdr3_aa: CASSLGRAAYEQYF

v_call: TRBV9
j_call: TRBJ1-2
cdr3_length: 14
cdr3_aa: CASSVGARDYGYTF

v_call: TRBV9
j_call: TRBJ1-2
cdr3_length: 15
cdr3_aa: CASSQQVQINYGYTF

v_call: TRBV6-1
j_call: TRBJ1-3
cdr3_length: 15
cdr3_aa: CASSDPGRGGNTIYF

v_call: TRBV11-2
j_call: TRBJ1-3
cdr3_length: 18
cdr3_aa: CASSHPGQGSNSGNTIYF

v_call: TRBV12-5
j_call: TRBJ2-1
cdr3_length: 17
cdr3_aa: CASGLAPDRFRANEQFF

v_call: TRBV5-1
j_call: TRBJ2-5
cdr3_length: 14
cdr3_aa: CASSLGRGQETQYF

v_call: TRBV28
j_call: TRBJ1-1
cdr3_length: 16
cdr3_aa: CASSLGGAGMNTEAFF

v_call: TRBV5-6
j_call: TRBJ2-1
cdr3_length: 12
cdr3_aa: CASSLQVGNQFF

v_call: TRBV30
j_call: TRBJ1-1
cdr3_length: 14
cdr3_aa: CAWNLWAGNTEAFF

v_call: TRBV1
j_call: TRBJ1-5
cdr3_length: 15
cdr3_aa: CTSVIGTGVGQPQHF

v_call: TRBV18
j_call: TRBJ2-1
cdr3_length: 17
cdr3_aa: CASSPTRAAFTYNEQFF

v_call: TRBV14
j_call: TRBJ2-1
cdr3_length: 13
cdr3_aa: CASSQPPPNEQFF

v_call: TRBV28
j_call: TRBJ2-7
cdr3_length: 17
cdr3_aa: CASSKASGRASGYEQYF

v_call: TRBV18
j_call: TRBJ1-1
cdr3_length: 12
cdr3_aa: CASSPTVREAFF

v_call: TRBV27
j_call: TRBJ2-5
cdr3_length: 15
cdr3_aa: CASSFSPTSLETQYF

v_call: TRBV28
j_call: TRBJ1-5
cdr3_length: 14
cdr3_aa: CASSLRQGGQPQHF

v_call: TRBV29-1
j_call: TRBJ2-5
cdr3_length: 13
cdr3_aa: CSAAAGVQETQYF

v_call: TRBV5-4
j_call: TRBJ1-2
cdr3_length: 12
cdr3_aa: CASHYSNYGYTF